Listed below are T cell receptor beta chains from one sample, sequenced in a study of early T cells in non-severe SARS-CoV-2 infection. TCRdb re-derived calls from the 5' RACE reads in MiXCR, one entry per CDR3 protein. The data show tens of thousands of distinct CDR3 sequences, around 5% seen once. Sequenced sample: whole blood. The receptors were sampled from an adult who was a healthcare worker with PCR-confirmed SARS-CoV-2 infection or an uninfected control (not recorded which). Each CDR3 is given with its conserved first and last residue. The D gene is left open where the match is weak. Not every row has a clone size; where given, it reads once, few, many or a size class.

CDR3nt | CDR3aa | v_gene | abundance | d_gene | j_gene
TGTGCCAGCTCCCCACTTCTTTCGCCCGAAACACCATATTTT | CASSPLLSPETPYF | TRBV18 | NA | NA | TRBJ1-3
TGTGCCAGCAGCTTTCAAGGAGCGGGGGAATTCCAAGAGACCCAGTACTTC | CASSFQGAGEFQETQYF | TRBV5-4 | many | TRBD2 | TRBJ2-5
TGTGCCAGCAGTTACAGGAGGACAGACTACGAGCAGTACTTC | CASSYRRTDYEQYF | TRBV6-2/TRBV6-3 | few | NA | TRBJ2-7
TGTGCCGCATGGCAATCTCCGGACTATGGCTACACCTTC | CAAWQSPDYGYTF | TRBV6-1 | many | NA | TRBJ1-2
TGTGCCAGCAGTTACCAGGGGACCGAAAAACTGTTTTTT | CASSYQGTEKLFF | TRBV6-6 | many | NA | TRBJ1-4
TGTGCCAGCAGCTTATTCCGCCAATCCGGACAGCTGAGAGCCTACGAGCAGTACTTC | CASSLFRQSGQLRAYEQYF | TRBV7-2 | NA | NA | TRBJ2-7
TGTGCCAGCAGCCCTCCCTCAGGGCAGGGGGGATACGAGCAGTACTTC | CASSPPSGQGGYEQYF | TRBV11-2 | NA | NA | TRBJ2-7
TGTGCCAGCAGTAGGACTAGCGGATCAGGCTCCTACAATGAGCAGTTCTTC | CASSRTSGSGSYNEQFF | TRBV7-2 | medium-sized | TRBD2 | TRBJ2-1
TGTGCCAGCAGCGTAGCGGGAAATAGCGGGAGTCTCGTTACGCAGTATTTT | CASSVAGNSGSLVTQYF | TRBV9 | many | TRBD2 | TRBJ2-3
TGCGCCAGTAGGACGAACCCCGCCGGCGACGAGCAGTACTTC | CASRTNPAGDEQYF | TRBV5-1 | many | NA | TRBJ2-7
TGTGCCAGCATCCCGTCAGGGGCTCGAGGATACAATGAGCAGTTCTTC | CASIPSGARGYNEQFF | TRBV7-9 | few | NA | TRBJ2-1
TGCAGTGCTAGGATAGGAAGAAACACTGAAGCTTTCTTT | CSARIGRNTEAFF | TRBV20-1 | many | NA | TRBJ1-1
TGTGCCAGCAGCTTAGGCGCTAGGTTAGAGACCCAGTACTTC | CASSLGARLETQYF | TRBV7-2 | NA | NA | TRBJ2-5
TGTGCAAGTCGCCCGGCCTCCGGGAGCGGGGAAGATGAGCAGTTCTTC | CASRPASGSGEDEQFF | TRBV12-2 | many | NA | TRBJ2-1
TGCAGCGTTGAATGGAGCAGGGTCCGAGAGACCCAGTACTTC | CSVEWSRVRETQYF | TRBV29-1 | medium-sized | NA | TRBJ2-5
TGTGCCAGCAGTCGCAGTGTCTCTGGAAACACCATATATTTT | CASSRSVSGNTIYF | TRBV28 | NA | NA | TRBJ1-3
TGTGCCAGCAGTGAAGAAGGGAGTTCAGGGTACCCAAGCTCCTACAATGAGCAGTTCTTC | CASSEEGSSGYPSSYNEQFF | TRBV6-1 | many | NA | TRBJ2-1
TGTGCCAGCAGCTTGGGTCCAGCCGGGAGATCTGGGGCCAACGTCCTGACTTTC | CASSLGPAGRSGANVLTF | TRBV5-4 | once | NA | TRBJ2-6
TGTGCCAGCAGCTCTGGACTAGCGGCGGGCAATGAGCAGTTCTTC | CASSSGLAAGNEQFF | TRBV7-6 | many | TRBD2 | TRBJ2-1
TGTGCCAGCAGCTCCTTTCTGAGCTCTGGAAACACCATATATTTT | CASSSFLSSGNTIYF | TRBV11-2 | few | NA | TRBJ1-3
TGTGCCAGCAGCCTGACAGTAATGAACGAGCAGTACTTC | CASSLTVMNEQYF | TRBV28 | many | NA | TRBJ2-7
TGTGCCATCAGTGAGTCGGCGGGGGGCACAGATACGCAGTATTTT | CAISESAGGTDTQYF | TRBV10-3 | few | TRBD2 | TRBJ2-3
TGTGCCAGCAGTCTGGTTCAGGGACCCTCCACAGATACGCAGTATTTT | CASSLVQGPSTDTQYF | TRBV6-6 | NA | NA | TRBJ2-3
TGTGCCAGCAGCTTTTCGGGACGCGGGCAGGATACGCAGTATTTT | CASSFSGRGQDTQYF | TRBV7-2 | few | NA | TRBJ2-3
TGTGCCAGCAGCGAGCGGGTGGCCGGGGATGAGCAGTTCTTC | CASSERVAGDEQFF | TRBV7-7 | many | NA | TRBJ2-1
TGTGCCAGCAGCTTAGCGGCTCCCGGGACAGGCTCCTACGAGCAGTACTTC | CASSLAAPGTGSYEQYF | TRBV7-2 | NA | TRBD1 | TRBJ2-7
TGTGCCAGCTCACCAGAAACTAGCGGGAGCGATGAGCAGTTCTTC | CASSPETSGSDEQFF | TRBV18 | many | TRBD2 | TRBJ2-1
TGTGCCAGCAGTTTATATGCATGGGACGGCCCCTACAATGAGCAGTTCTTC | CASSLYAWDGPYNEQFF | TRBV27 | NA | NA | TRBJ2-1
TGTGCCAGCAGCTTAGGCGGAGCCGAAGAGACCCAGTACTTC | CASSLGGAEETQYF | TRBV7-2 | many | NA | TRBJ2-5
TGTGCCAGCAGCTTGACAGGGAGTGAAAAACTGTTTTTT | CASSLTGSEKLFF | TRBV5-4 | many | NA | TRBJ1-4
TGCGCCAGCAGCCGGGGACTAGCGGGCGCCCAAGAGACCCAGTACTTC | CASSRGLAGAQETQYF | TRBV4-1 | few | TRBD2 | TRBJ2-5
TGTGCCAGCTCACCTGATTTATTCGCGCTCCAAGAGACCCAGTACTTC | CASSPDLFALQETQYF | TRBV18 | few | NA | TRBJ2-5
TGTGCCAGCAGTTACGGGACCCAATATGGCTACACCTTC | CASSYGTQYGYTF | TRBV28 | NA | NA | TRBJ1-2
TGTGCCAGCAGTACCTGGGACAGGGGAGGATATGGCTACACCTTC | CASSTWDRGGYGYTF | TRBV6-6 | many | TRBD1 | TRBJ1-2
TGTGCCAGCAGCCCCCTAGCTCATTCAGATACGCAGTATTTT | CASSPLAHSDTQYF | TRBV7-2 | many | NA | TRBJ2-3
TGTGCCAGTAGCAGACCCCGGGACAGGGGAGGCGAGCAGTACTTC | CASSRPRDRGGEQYF | TRBV19 | few | TRBD1 | TRBJ2-7
TGCAGTGCTAGAGATTGGAGAGATACGCAGTATTTT | CSARDWRDTQYF | TRBV20-1 | few | NA | TRBJ2-3
TGTGCCACCAAGCGGGACAGGAACACTGAAGCTTTCTTT | CATKRDRNTEAFF | TRBV7-6 | NA | TRBD1 | TRBJ1-1
TGTGCCAGCAGTTTGGTTCGGAACACTAACTATGGCTACACCTTC | CASSLVRNTNYGYTF | TRBV28 | medium-sized | NA | TRBJ1-2
TGTGCCAGTAGGCCCGAGGGGTACACAGATACGCAGTATTTT | CASRPEGYTDTQYF | TRBV19 | NA | NA | TRBJ2-3
TGTGCCAGCAGTTTGAGCTATCCCGATGAGCAGTTCTTC | CASSLSYPDEQFF | TRBV12-3/TRBV12-4 | many | NA | TRBJ2-1
TGTGCCAACAGTCTACAAGGGACAGGTCCCTCCTACGAGCAGTACTTC | CANSLQGTGPSYEQYF | TRBV28 | few | TRBD1 | TRBJ2-7
TGTGCCAGCAGCTTAGCTGTCGGGTTTAATGAAAAACTGTTTTTT | CASSLAVGFNEKLFF | TRBV7-9 | NA | NA | TRBJ1-4
TGTGCCAGCAGCTTAGCGCCGGACTGGCCAAACAATGAGCAGTTCTTC | CASSLAPDWPNNEQFF | TRBV7-9 | many | NA | TRBJ2-1
TGTGCCAGCAGCTTAGTAGTGACAGGCCTGACAGAGACCCAGTACTTC | CASSLVVTGLTETQYF | TRBV7-2 | NA | NA | TRBJ2-5
TGTGCCAGCAGTTTTGTAGGGGCGGAGGACATTCAGTACTTC | CASSFVGAEDIQYF | TRBV28 | few | NA | TRBJ2-4
TGTGCCAGCAGTGAGGTACAGGGCACAGATACGCAGTATTTT | CASSEVQGTDTQYF | TRBV6-1 | NA | NA | TRBJ2-3